The source of this T cell receptor (beta chain) is a study of CD8+CD57+ T cells in acquired aplastic anemia. Study at large: DNA per sorted CD4+ or CD8+ sample ranged roughly 0.19 to 27.4 ug, averaging roughly 3.2 ug. Mean read depth for CD4+ cells from healthy donors was 9.5 million to 13 million.

Notes on the study in general: Patients did not significantly differ from controls in CD8+ Simpson's diversity.

Between the trimmed V and J ends, which lost 1 base and 4 bases, there was a span of 13 bases. Per the germline V gene, CDR1 is DFQATT and CDR2 is SNEGSKA (reference sequence). This CDR3 contains 14 residues. This clonotype was detected many times. No antigen is known for it. CDR3 and TCR beta VDJ profiling relied on genomic DNA as the template. TCRdb ran MiXCR on the reads and lists one entry per CDR3 protein. The sample includes 120,000 or so distinct CDR3 sequences, 48% of them seen just once. The chain has TRBV20-1 and TRBJ1-2; perhaps TRBD1 as D (6 bases). The sample consisted of sorted CD4+, CD8+, or CD8+CD57+ T cells (not recorded which) from PBMCs. This clonotype originated in a human donor in good health, serving as a control. CDR3 residues: CSARGQGIVYGYTF. The CDR3 nucleotides are TGCAGTGCTAGAGGTCAGGGGATCGTCTATGGCTACACCTTC.